This TCR beta chain is from a study of blood T cells in healthy people across ages. General observations from the study: Long-lived donors exceeded aged donors in naive CD4+ cells and diversity. Researchers said unsorted PBMCs prevented a conclusive naive versus antigen-experienced comparison.

Healthy individuals of Caucasian origin from Russia, aged about 6 to 90, served as donors. A word on this clonotype: Its antigen remains unidentified.

CDR1 is SQVTM and CDR2 is ANQGSEA in the germline V gene. CDR3 length: 15 amino acids. Trimming stripped 3 bases from V and 11 bases from J, with 25 bases between. Primers used in a second PCR of roughly 6 to 12 cycles were a sample-barcoded 5' primer and a J-beta primer mix. MiXCR, run by TCRdb on the 5' RACE reads, gives a single entry per CDR3 protein. The data show 1.5 million to 1.9 million distinct CDR3 sequences, with 35% to 45% seen just once and 4% held by the top ten. This TCR came from a woman aged 18-29 years in good health. The chain is built from TRBV29-1 and TRBJ2-5, with D tentatively TRBD2 (7 bases). Sample: blood. The DNA for the CDR3 is TGCAGCGTTGAGGGGGGGACATATACCTACAATGAGCAGTACTTC. Translation gives CSVEGGTYTYNEQYF.